The present TCR beta chain was sequenced within a study of shared clonotypes between healthy human individuals. On the study more broadly: The study used three CD4 naive, three CD4 memory, two CD8 naive and one CD8 memory plate per donor. The study's findings and limits: Sequencing depth was expected to influence donor clonotype sharing.

Sequencing was performed with immunoSEQ multiplex PCR; in TCRdb, only in-frame clones are kept and a portion is missing. Of millions of clones listed, over 85% were seen once; the top ten hold over 0.12%. This CDR3 is 13 amino acids long. The V end lost 8 bases, the J end lost 4 bases, and 14 bases lay between the germline ends. Germline V lookup: CDR1 SNHLY, CDR2 FYNNEI. A remark on this clone: Antigen specificity is unknown.

The receptor's source is a man in his late teens or twenties in good health. The sequencing input was naive CD4+ T cells sorted from blood. Subset meaning: CD45RA+ positively selected. This chain uses TRBV2 with TRBJ1-2; D is uncertain. This chain's CDR3 is CASGPRTAYGYTF. The CDR3, as DNA: TGTGCCAGCGGCCCCCGGACGGCCTATGGCTACACCTTC.